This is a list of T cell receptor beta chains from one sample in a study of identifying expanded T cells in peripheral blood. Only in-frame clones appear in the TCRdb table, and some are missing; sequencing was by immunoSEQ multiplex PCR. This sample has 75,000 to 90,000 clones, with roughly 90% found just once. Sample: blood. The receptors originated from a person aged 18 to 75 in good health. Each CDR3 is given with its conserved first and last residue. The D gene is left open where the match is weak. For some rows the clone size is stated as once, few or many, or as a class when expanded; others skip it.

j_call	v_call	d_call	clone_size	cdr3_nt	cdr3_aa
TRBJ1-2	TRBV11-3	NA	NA	TGTGCCAGCAGCTTAGTTGCCTTCTATGGCTACACCTTC	CASSLVAFYGYTF
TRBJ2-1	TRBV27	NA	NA	TGTGCCAGCAGTTTATATACCGGGGTTCGAAGCTCCTACAATGAGCAGTTCTTC	CASSLYTGVRSSYNEQFF
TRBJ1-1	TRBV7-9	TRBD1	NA	TGTGCCAGCAGAAGGACAGGATACACTGAAGCTTTCTTT	CASRRTGYTEAFF
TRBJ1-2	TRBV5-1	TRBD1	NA	TGCGCCAGCAGCTTGGACCGGACAGGGGGAAGAGGCACCTTC	CASSLDRTGGRGTF
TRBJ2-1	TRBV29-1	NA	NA	TGCAGCGTTGTGTCTTCCGCCAATGAGCAGTTCTTC	CSVVSSANEQFF
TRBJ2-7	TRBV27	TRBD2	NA	TGTGCCAGCAGTTTATCAGGCGGGGGGGCTTACGAGCAGTACTTC	CASSLSGGGAYEQYF
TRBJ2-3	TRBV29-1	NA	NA	TGCAGCGTTGAATGGAGCACAGATACGCAGTATTTT	CSVEWSTDTQYF
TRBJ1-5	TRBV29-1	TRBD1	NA	TGCAGCGTTGGTCTGACAGGGGAGAATCAGCCCCAGCATTTT	CSVGLTGENQPQHF
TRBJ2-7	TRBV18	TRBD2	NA	TGTGCCAGCTCCCGGGCGGGGGGCGAGCAGTACTTC	CASSRAGGEQYF
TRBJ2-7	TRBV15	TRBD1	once	TGTGCCACCAGCAGAGCCGTCGGACAGGGTTACGAGCAGTACTTC	CATSRAVGQGYEQYF
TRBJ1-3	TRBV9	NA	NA	TGTGCCAGCAGCGGAGCCCAGGGAAACACCATATATTTT	CASSGAQGNTIYF
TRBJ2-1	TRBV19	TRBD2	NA	TGTGCCAGTACCCGTACTTCTAGCGGGTACCACAATGAGCAGTTCTTC	CASTRTSSGYHNEQFF
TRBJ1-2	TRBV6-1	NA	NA	TGTGCCAGCAGTGAAGTTAGCAGGGAGGGCTACACCTTC	CASSEVSREGYTF
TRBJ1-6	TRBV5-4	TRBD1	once	TGTGCCAGCAGCCTATCCGTGGGACAGGTGAATTCACCCCTCCACTTT	CASSLSVGQVNSPLHF
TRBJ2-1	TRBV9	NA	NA	TGTGCCAGCAGCGTAGCGGGCGCCAACAATGAGCAGTTCTTC	CASSVAGANNEQFF
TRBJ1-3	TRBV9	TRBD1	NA	TGTGCCAGCAGCGTAGCCGGGACAGGGGTTAACACCATATATTTT	CASSVAGTGVNTIYF
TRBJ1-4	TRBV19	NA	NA	TGTGCCAGTAACCCCGCGCAGTATGAAAAACTGTTTTTT	CASNPAQYEKLFF
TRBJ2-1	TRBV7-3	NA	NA	TGTGCCAGCAGCTTAATCGGGCTAGAGCTGTTAGGGGGCTACAATGAGCAGTTCTTC	CASSLIGLELLGGYNEQFF
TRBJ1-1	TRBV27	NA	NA	TGTGCCAGCAGTTCCTACAGCTTCATGAACACTGAAGCTTTCTTT	CASSSYSFMNTEAFF
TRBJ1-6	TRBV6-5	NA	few	TGTGCCAGCAGTTACGTGGGACCCAATAATCCCCTCCACTTT	CASSYVGPNNPLHF
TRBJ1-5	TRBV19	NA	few	TGTGCCAGTAGTATGCCGGGGGCCCTGGGCAATCAGCCCCAGCATTTT	CASSMPGALGNQPQHF
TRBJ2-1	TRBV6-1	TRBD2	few	TGTGCCAGCAGCCCCGGGACTAGCGATTACAATGAGCAGTTCTTC	CASSPGTSDYNEQFF
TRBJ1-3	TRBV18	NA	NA	TGTGCCAGCTCCCGGCAGGGTCACTCTGGAAACACCATATATTTT	CASSRQGHSGNTIYF
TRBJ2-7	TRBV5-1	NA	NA	TGCGCCAGCAGCTTTGCGGCCGGGATCCTTGTGAACGAGCAGTACTTC	CASSFAAGILVNEQYF
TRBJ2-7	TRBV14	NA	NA	TGTGCCAGCAGCCAGTCACGGGCTTCTTACGAGCAGTACTTC	CASSQSRASYEQYF
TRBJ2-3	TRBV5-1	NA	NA	TGCGCCAGTTCTAGCGCCCCTAGCACAGATACGCAGTATTTT	CASSSAPSTDTQYF
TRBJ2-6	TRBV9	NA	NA	TGTGCCAGCAGCGTCCACTCTGGGGCCAACGTCCTGACTTTC	CASSVHSGANVLTF
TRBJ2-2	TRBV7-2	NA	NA	TGTGCCAGCAGTCCACTACAGGGCCCCGGGGAGCTGTTTTTT	CASSPLQGPGELFF
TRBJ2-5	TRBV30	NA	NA	TGTGCCTGGAGTGTGGCCCGGCCTGAAGAGACCCAGTACTTC	CAWSVARPEETQYF
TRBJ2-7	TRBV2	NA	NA	TGTGCCAGCAGTGAAGGGGGGCAAGGGACCTACGAGCAGTACTTC	CASSEGGQGTYEQYF
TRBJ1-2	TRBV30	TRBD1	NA	TGTGCCTGGAGTGCTCAGGGGGGTCCCTATGGCTACACCTTC	CAWSAQGGPYGYTF
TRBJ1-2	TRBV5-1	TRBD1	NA	TGCGCCAGCAGGAATGGACAGGGGGGATTAGGCTACACCTTC	CASRNGQGGLGYTF
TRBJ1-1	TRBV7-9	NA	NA	TGTGCCAGCAGCTTAGGGCCAGGGGCGGGCACTGAAGCTTTCTTT	CASSLGPGAGTEAFF
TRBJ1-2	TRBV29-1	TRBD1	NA	TGCAGCGTTGGGGCAGGGGGCAGGTATGGCTACACCTTC	CSVGAGGRYGYTF
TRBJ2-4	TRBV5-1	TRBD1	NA	TGCGCCAGCAGCCCCGGACAGGGCTACAACATTCAGTACTTC	CASSPGQGYNIQYF
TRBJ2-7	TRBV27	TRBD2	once	TGTGCCAGCAGTCCTCGGCGGGAGATCATTTACGAGCAGTACTTC	CASSPRREIIYEQYF
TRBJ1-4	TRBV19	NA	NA	TGTGCCAGTAGTATAGGGGCGGACAGCATAGCAACTAATGAAAAACTGTTTTTT	CASSIGADSIATNEKLFF
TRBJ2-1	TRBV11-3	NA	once	TGTGCCAGCAGCTTACACCAGAGCTACAATGAGCAGTTCTTC	CASSLHQSYNEQFF
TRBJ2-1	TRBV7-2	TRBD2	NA	TGTGCCAGCAGCCTCGGCGGGAGGGCCGGAGATGAGCAGTTCTTC	CASSLGGRAGDEQFF
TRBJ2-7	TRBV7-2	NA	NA	TGTGCCAGCAGCTTAGGAAGGGAGAGCTACGAGCAGTACTTC	CASSLGRESYEQYF
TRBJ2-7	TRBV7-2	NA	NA	TGTGCCAGCAGCTTAGCGGGACTCTACGAGCAGTACTTC	CASSLAGLYEQYF
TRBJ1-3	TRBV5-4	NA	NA	TGTGCCAGCAGCTTGCGAGGTGCCGGAAACACCATATATTTT	CASSLRGAGNTIYF
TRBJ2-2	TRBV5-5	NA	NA	TGTGCCAGCAACCCTGGGGGCCGGACCCGGGAGCTGTTTTTT	CASNPGGRTRELFF
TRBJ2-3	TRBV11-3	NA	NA	TGTGCCAGCAGCTGGTCAGGCCAGGCGACAGATACGCAGTATTTT	CASSWSGQATDTQYF
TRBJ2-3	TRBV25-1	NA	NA	TGTGCCAGCAACCCGGGGGGCCGCGCAGATACGCAGTATTTT	CASNPGGRADTQYF
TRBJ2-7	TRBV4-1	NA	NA	TGCGCCAGCAGCCAAGTCTACGGGGGGCAGTCCTACGAGCAGTACTTC	CASSQVYGGQSYEQYF
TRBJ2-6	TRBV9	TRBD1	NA	TGTGCCAGCAGCGCGGGACAGGGCTACTCTGGGGCCAACGTCCTGACTTTC	CASSAGQGYSGANVLTF
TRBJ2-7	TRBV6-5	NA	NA	TGTGCCAGCAGTCAACTTCCCTACGAGCAGTACTTC	CASSQLPYEQYF
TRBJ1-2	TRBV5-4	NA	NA	TGTGCCAGCAGCCGGGCGTTGAGTAGCTACTATGGCTACACCTTC	CASSRALSSYYGYTF
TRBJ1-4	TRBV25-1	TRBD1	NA	TGTGCCAGCAGTGAGACCGGACAGGGTGGAAAACTGTTTTTT	CASSETGQGGKLFF
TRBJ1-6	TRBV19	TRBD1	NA	TGTGCCAGTAGCATGGACAGGGAGGGTTCACCCCTCCACTTT	CASSMDREGSPLHF
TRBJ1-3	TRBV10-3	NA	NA	TGTGCCATCAGTGAGTCGGGAGCCGTAGGAGACACCATATATTTT	CAISESGAVGDTIYF
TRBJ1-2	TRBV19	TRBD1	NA	TGTGCCAGTAGTATAGTGCCAGGGGGCGGCGGCTACACCTTC	CASSIVPGGGGYTF
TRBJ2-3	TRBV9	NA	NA	TGTGCCAGCAGCGCAACTCCGACAGATACGCAGTATTTT	CASSATPTDTQYF